This is a list of T cell receptor beta chains from one sample in a study of technical replicates of blood from a handful of donors. TCRdb keeps only in-frame clones here, not all; method: immunoSEQ multiplex PCR. The sample yields around 76,000 clones, over 75% seen once. Sequencing was performed on T cells isolated from PBMCs. The receptors shown here come from a human donor in good health. Each CDR3 is given with its conserved first and last residue. The order of the fields is V gene, D gene, J gene, clone size, CDR3 DNA, CDR3 protein. D genes are given only for firm matches. Clone size is not always given. Where it is, it says once, few, many or a class for expanded clones.

V gene: TRBV9; D gene: NA; J gene: TRBJ2-3; clone size: NA; CDR3 DNA: TGTGCCAGCAGCGTAGATCCTAGCCCAAGCACAGATACGCAGTATTTT; CDR3 protein: CASSVDPSPSTDTQYF
V gene: TRBV30; D gene: TRBD2; J gene: TRBJ2-1; clone size: NA; CDR3 DNA: TGTGCCAGTTTAGCGGGGACGTACAATGAGCAGTTCTTC; CDR3 protein: CASLAGTYNEQFF
V gene: TRBV5-1; D gene: TRBD2; J gene: TRBJ2-5; clone size: NA; CDR3 DNA: TGCGCCAGCAGCCCCCCTAGCGGAGAAGAGACCCAGTACTTC; CDR3 protein: CASSPPSGEETQYF
V gene: TRBV5-4; D gene: NA; J gene: TRBJ1-1; clone size: NA; CDR3 DNA: TGTGCCAGCAGCTGGGGGGGCACTGAAGCTTTCTTT; CDR3 protein: CASSWGGTEAFF
V gene: TRBV27; D gene: NA; J gene: TRBJ1-1; clone size: NA; CDR3 DNA: TGTGCCAGCAGTCGTAAACAGGGTTTCAGTTGGGCTTTCTTT; CDR3 protein: CASSRKQGFSWAFF
V gene: TRBV5-4; D gene: NA; J gene: TRBJ2-1; clone size: NA; CDR3 DNA: TGTGCCAGCAGCTTAATCGACGGGAATGAGCAGTTCTTC; CDR3 protein: CASSLIDGNEQFF
V gene: TRBV12-5; D gene: NA; J gene: TRBJ2-1; clone size: NA; CDR3 DNA: TGTGCTAGTGGTTTGAACAGGTTGGGCGAGCAGTTCTTC; CDR3 protein: CASGLNRLGEQFF
V gene: TRBV7-3; D gene: TRBD1; J gene: TRBJ2-7; clone size: NA; CDR3 DNA: TGTGCCAGCAGCTTCACCCCGACAGGGAGAGGTGGGAACGAGCAGTACTTC; CDR3 protein: CASSFTPTGRGGNEQYF
V gene: TRBV2; D gene: TRBD1; J gene: TRBJ1-5; clone size: NA; CDR3 DNA: TGTGCCAGCACCGGGACAGGACCTAATCAGCCCCAGCATTTT; CDR3 protein: CASTGTGPNQPQHF
V gene: TRBV6-1; D gene: TRBD2; J gene: TRBJ2-3; clone size: NA; CDR3 DNA: TGTGCCAGCAGTAGCGGGGGCGCGGGCACAGATACGCAGTATTTT; CDR3 protein: CASSSGGAGTDTQYF
V gene: TRBV5-1; D gene: NA; J gene: TRBJ2-5; clone size: NA; CDR3 DNA: TGCGCCAGCAGCTTGGGCGAGGGGGGGAGGCAAGAGACCCAGTACTTC; CDR3 protein: CASSLGEGGRQETQYF
V gene: TRBV5-5; D gene: NA; J gene: TRBJ1-4; clone size: once; CDR3 DNA: TGTGCCAGCAGCTTGGAGTGGGTCAGGGGAGAAAAACTGTTTTTT; CDR3 protein: CASSLEWVRGEKLFF
V gene: TRBV7-9; D gene: NA; J gene: TRBJ1-1; clone size: NA; CDR3 DNA: TGTGCCAGCAGCCTAACTAATGGGAGAGGTAACACTGAAGCTTTCTTT; CDR3 protein: CASSLTNGRGNTEAFF
V gene: TRBV9; D gene: NA; J gene: TRBJ1-1; clone size: NA; CDR3 DNA: TGTGCCAGCAGCGTAGGCGGTTTGGTGAACGCTGAAGCTTTCTTT; CDR3 protein: CASSVGGLVNAEAFF
V gene: TRBV27; D gene: NA; J gene: TRBJ2-7; clone size: NA; CDR3 DNA: TGTGCCAGCAGTTTCTCGCGGTCTTTATTCTACGAGCAGTACTTC; CDR3 protein: CASSFSRSLFYEQYF